The 11 T cell receptor beta chains reported below all come from one sample, sequenced in a study of chronic HIV infection and antiretroviral therapy. TCRdb redid the calling of the 5' RACE reads with MiXCR, one entry per CDR3 protein. This sample yields under 55,000 distinct CDR3 sequences, of which approximately 20% are seen a single time; approximately 2.8% belongs to the top ten. The material sequenced was peripheral blood. These receptors were taken from an adult who had HIV and had not received antiretroviral therapy, or was an uninfected healthy control (not recorded which).

Only a few counts were recorded for this clonotype. CDR3 bases: TGTGCCAGCAGCTTTGAAGGGGCTCTGTACGAGCAGTACTTC. It is translated as CASSFEGALYEQYF. V is TRBV7-6 and J is TRBJ2-7; D is possibly TRBD1 (5 bases). This CDR3 is 14 amino acids long. Trimming removed 3 bases at V and 4 bases at J, with 13 bases between. Germline loops: CDR1 SGHVS, CDR2 FNYEAQ.

The chain has TRBV20-1 and TRBJ1-4; D ambiguous. The CDR3 is 14 amino acids. The germline V gene encodes CDR1 DFQATT and CDR2 SNEGSKA (reference sequence). V was clipped by 0 bases and J by 7 bases, with 12 bases between them. CDR3 sequence: CSAREMRTLEKLFF. The CDR3 DNA reads TGCAGTGCTAGAGAAATGAGGACCCTTGAAAAACTGTTTTTT.

This clonotype came up a few times. V usage is TRBV3-1 and J usage is TRBJ1-1; the D is unclear. CDR3 length equals 13 residues. Trimming took off 3 bases at V and 3 bases at J, with 8 bases between the two ends. Germline V gives CDR1 LGHDT, CDR2 YNNKEL (reference sequence). CDR3 bases: TGTGCCAGCAGCCAGGGGAGCCACACTGAAGCTTTCTTT. Amino acid sequence: CASSQGSHTEAFF.

In its sample, this clonotype was seen a few times. V usage is TRBV28 and J usage is TRBJ2-1; 9 bases map to TRBD1. CDR1 MDHEN and CDR2 SYDVKM come from the germline V gene. J lost 8 bases, V lost 4 bases, and 9 bases had no gene match. The CDR3 extends over 15 amino acids. The CDR3 region is CASSSRDRALYEQFF. CDR3 DNA: TGTGCCAGCAGTTCACGGGACAGGGCCCTCTATGAGCAGTTCTTC.

This clonotype was seen only a few times. A junction boundary mismatches the germline segment, possibly from a read error. This chain joins TRBV20-1 and TRBJ2-7; D is possibly TRBD1 (6 bases). The germline gives CDR1 DFQATT, CDR2 SNEGSKA (reference sequence). CDR3 length equals 13 residues. The chain's CDR3 is CSAAIRGSFEQYF. For the CDR3, the DNA is TGCAGTGCCGCGATCAGGGGCTCCTTCGAGCAGTACTTC.

This rearrangement joins TRBV15 to TRBJ2-3; TRBD2 matches at 14 bases. With V trimmed by 3 bases and J by 11 bases, 4 bases remained unmatched. In germline, CDR1 is LNHNV, CDR2 YYDKDF (reference sequence). This CDR3 has 14 amino acids. This chain's CDR3 is CATSRFGTSGGQYF. The CDR3 DNA is TGTGCCACCAGCAGGTTCGGGACTAGCGGGGGGCAGTATTTT.

The V gene is TRBV5-1, the J gene TRBJ1-1; weak D call: TRBD1 (5 bases). This CDR3 contains 14 residues. CDR1 is SGHRS, CDR2 YFSETQ, per germline. V shed 0 bases and J shed 5 bases, with 11 bases lying between them. The CDR3 is CASSLEGYSTEAFF. The CDR3 DNA reads as TGCGCCAGCAGCTTGGAGGGGTACTCTACTGAAGCTTTCTTT.

This clonotype has only a few counts. The genes are TRBV5-6 and TRBJ2-1; D is tentatively TRBD1 or TRBD2 (5 bases each). The CDR3 has 13 amino acids. Trimming removed 1 base at V and 8 bases at J, with 10 bases between. Per the germline V gene, CDR1 is SGHDT and CDR2 is YYEEEE. The CDR3 reads CASSLLREYEQFF. The CDR3 DNA is TGTGCCAGCAGCTTGCTCAGGGAGTATGAGCAGTTCTTC.

J is TRBJ1-2 and V is TRBV10-1; D gene ambiguous. The CDR3 runs to 14 residues. V shed 6 bases and J shed 1 base, with 12 bases lying between them. Germline CDR1 WNHNN, CDR2 SYGVQD (reference sequence). The CDR3 spells CASSRRGFNYGYTF. For the CDR3, the DNA is TGCGCCAGCAGCCGCCGAGGGTTTAACTATGGCTACACCTTC.

The gene calls are TRBV6-6 and TRBJ2-1; D gene unclear. Germline V gene data show CDR1 as MNHNY and CDR2 as SVGAGI (reference sequence). The CDR3 spans 14 residues. With 2 bases removed from V and 0 bases from J, the gap between germline ends came to 5 bases. Here the CDR3 DNA reads TGTGCCAGCAGTTACGAGAGCTCCTACAATGAGCAGTTCTTC. This gives the protein CASSYESSYNEQFF.

The chain combines TRBV19 with TRBJ1-2, with D tentatively TRBD1 (5 bases). This CDR3 is built from 15 residues. Trimming removed 4 bases at V and 9 bases at J, with 21 bases between. CDR1 and CDR2 (germline): LNHDA, SQIVND (reference sequence). In DNA form, the CDR3 reads TGTGCCAGTAGTAGCTCGGGACTGCCGCGGAGACGCTACACCTTC. Protein: CASSSSGLPRRRYTF.